This entry lists 32 T cell receptor beta chains sequenced from one sample in a study of blood T cell repertoires in COVID-19. Produced via immunoSEQ multiplex PCR; TCRdb's table is partial and in-frame only. This sample yields 65,000 to 85,000 clones, of which around 90% are seen a single time; roughly 5.8% belongs to the top ten. Material: peripheral blood. The source of these receptors is a human donor in a cohort sampled during active COVID-19.

This chain uses TRBV9 with TRBJ2-1, with TRBD2 identical over 11 bases. The CDR3 contains 15 residues. Per the germline V gene, CDR1 is SGDLS and CDR2 is YYNGEE. V lost 4 bases, J lost 6 bases, and 6 bases stayed unmatched. CDR3 sequence: CASSHGTSGLNEQFF. DNA of the CDR3: TGTGCCAGCAGCCATGGGACTAGCGGACTCAATGAGCAGTTCTTC.

V usage is TRBV15 and J usage is TRBJ2-5; D unclear. The CDR3 length is 12 residues. Per germline, CDR1 LNHNV and CDR2 YYDKDF (reference sequence). With 2 bases removed from V and 2 bases from J, the gap between germline ends came to 3 bases. The CDR3 bases are TGTGCCACCAGCAGACCTCAAGAGACCCAGTACTTC. It is translated as CATSRPQETQYF.

The chain links TRBV4-3 to TRBJ2-7; 7 bases match TRBD1. The CDR3 contains 14 residues. After removal of 1 base from V and 0 bases from J, the junction contained 0 bases not matched to a gene. CDR1 LGHNA and CDR2 YSLEER come from the germline V gene. The CDR3 coding sequence is TGCGCCAGCAGCCAAGGACAGGGCTCCTACGAGCAGTACTTC. The encoded protein is CASSQGQGSYEQYF.

J is TRBJ2-1 and V is TRBV9; D is unresolved. This CDR3 is 15 amino acids long. Trimming stripped 0 bases from V and 0 bases from J, with 7 bases between. Germline CDR1 reads SGDLS; CDR2 reads YYNGEE. As DNA, the CDR3 is TGTGCCAGCAGCGTAGGACGGAGCTCCTACAATGAGCAGTTCTTC. It encodes CASSVGRSSYNEQFF.

The CDR3 sequence: CASSSRGSTYNEQFF. The CDR3 DNA reads TGTGCCAGCTCATCGCGGGGCTCGACCTACAATGAGCAGTTCTTC. V usage is TRBV18 and J usage is TRBJ2-1; possible D gene TRBD2, 6 bases. The CDR3 spans 15 residues. CDR1 and CDR2 from the germline V gene are KGHSH and LQKENI. Trimming removed 5 bases from V and 2 bases from J, with 13 bases in between.

The chain joins TRBV18 to TRBJ2-2; D is perhaps TRBD2 (5 bases). This CDR3 has 18 residues. Deletions cut 0 bases from V and 1 base from J, with 15 bases between. The V gene's germline CDR1 is KGHSH and CDR2 LQKENI. CDR3 loop: CASSPPSGGPMNTGELFF. The CDR3 bases are TGTGCCAGCTCACCACCCAGCGGAGGCCCGATGAACACCGGGGAGCTGTTTTTT.

This clone was recorded once. This chain uses TRBV5-1 with TRBJ1-1, with D possibly being TRBD1 (6 bases). This CDR3 contains 16 residues. Between the trimmed V and J ends, which lost 4 bases and 0 bases, there was a span of 16 bases. Germline CDR1 is SGHRS and CDR2 is YFSETQ. CDR3 loop: CASSMPLGGLNTEAFF. CDR3 DNA: TGCGCCAGCAGCATGCCGCTAGGGGGTTTGAACACTGAAGCTTTCTTT.

V is TRBV7-2 and J is TRBJ1-5; 7 positions match TRBD1. The germline gives CDR1 SGHTA, CDR2 FQGNSA. The CDR3 is 14 residues long. V lost 5 bases to trimming and J lost 7 bases; unmatched junction nucleotides: 8. The CDR3 nucleotides are TGTGCCAGCAGCCCAAACAGGGGTGGGCAGCCCCAGCATTTT. Translating it yields CASSPNRGGQPQHF.

As concerns this clone: Other DNA sequences in this sample translate to the same CDR3. The chain uses TRBV4-3 and TRBJ1-2, with TRBD1 matching 8 bases. The CDR3 is 14 amino acids. The germline V gene encodes CDR1 LGHNA and CDR2 YSLEER. The ends lost 0 bases at V and 4 bases at J; junction bases unmatched: 1. CDR3 coding DNA: TGCGCCAGCAGCCAAGACAGGGGGCCCTATGGCTACACCTTC. It translates to CASSQDRGPYGYTF.

The chain couples TRBV10-1 to TRBJ2-5, with 15 bases fitting TRBD2. J lost 5 bases, V lost 4 bases, and 5 bases had no gene match. The CDR3 sequence is 16 residues long. Germline CDR1 WNHNN, CDR2 SYGVQD (reference sequence). The CDR3 sequence is CASSGGLAGGPETQYF. As DNA, the CDR3 is TGCGCCAGCAGTGGGGGACTAGCGGGGGGACCGGAGACCCAGTACTTC.

The chain employs TRBV18 and TRBJ1-1, with 8 nucleotides matching TRBD1. CDR1 and CDR2 (germline): KGHSH, LQKENI. CDR3 size: 17 residues. The trim removed 1 base at V and 0 bases at J, leaving 7 bases unmatched. CDR3 nucleotide sequence: TGTGCCAGCTCACCACTTGGGACAGGTAACATGAACACTGAAGCTTTCTTT. Its protein product is CASSPLGTGNMNTEAFF.

V usage is TRBV7-9 and J usage is TRBJ1-5, with TRBD1 matching 8 bases. Per germline, CDR1 SEHNR and CDR2 FQNEAQ (reference sequence). The CDR3 consists of 16 residues. V dropped 1 base and J dropped 7; count of bases not matched to a gene: 9. This CDR3 reads CASSLDSQGARQPQHF. The DNA of the CDR3 is TGTGCCAGCAGCTTAGATAGTCAGGGGGCTCGACAGCCCCAGCATTTT.

The chain has TRBV7-2 and TRBJ1-2, with 8 bases identical to TRBD1. The CDR3 runs 15 residues. Germline V gene data show CDR1 as SGHTA and CDR2 as FQGNSA. Trimming took 5 bases from V and 7 from J; bases not matched to a gene: 12. CDR3 amino acids: CASSKVPGQVPGYTF. The CDR3 DNA follows: TGTGCCAGCAGCAAAGTCCCGGGACAGGTCCCTGGCTACACCTTC.

The chain couples TRBV3-1 (or the pseudogene TRBV3-2) to TRBJ2-5, with TRBD1 matching over 9 bases. Unmatched junction bases numbered 6, after V lost 0 bases and J lost 4 bases. Germline V gene lookup returns CDR1 LGHDT and CDR2 YNNKEL (reference sequence). This CDR3 region has 16 residues. The CDR3 loop reads CASSQEEGTGSETQYF. The CDR3 DNA is TGTGCCAGCAGCCAAGAAGAAGGGACAGGGTCAGAGACCCAGTACTTC.

The chain is built from TRBV6-5 and TRBJ2-5; D perhaps matches TRBD2 (5 bases). Germline V gene sequence: CDR1 MNHEY, CDR2 SVGAGI. With 5 bases removed from V and 5 bases from J, the gap between germline ends came to 6 bases. The CDR3 sequence is 11 residues long. DNA for the CDR3: TGTGCCAGCAGTCGGAGGGAGACCCAGTACTTC. Protein: CASSRRETQYF.

The rearrangement joins TRBV20-1 to TRBJ2-7; D unresolved. This CDR3 comprises 15 residues. Germline CDR1 is DFQATT and CDR2 is SNEGSKA (reference sequence). Trimming left V 3 bases short and J 0 bases short, with 15 bases between. The CDR3 coding sequence is TGCAGTGCTAGTTTTTCGGTTAGCCACTCCTACGAGCAGTACTTC. Its translation is CSASFSVSHSYEQYF.

This clone has a single count. The gene calls are TRBV3-1 (or the pseudogene TRBV3-2) and TRBJ1-5; possible D gene TRBD1, 5 bases. From germline, CDR1 is LGHDT and CDR2 YNNKEL (reference sequence). The CDR3 spans 18 residues. V gave up 1 base and J gave up 2 bases, with 18 bases separating them. The CDR3 loop reads CASSQGPQEFERNQPQHF. The CDR3 DNA sequence: TGTGCCAGCAGCCAAGGCCCACAGGAATTCGAGCGCAATCAGCCCCAGCATTTT.

This chain connects TRBV15 to TRBJ2-6, with TRBD2 as a possible D gene (6 bases). The CDR3 spans 17 residues. Between the trimmed V and J ends, which lost 0 bases and 7 bases, there was a span of 16 bases. Looked up from germline, CDR1 is LNHNV and CDR2 is YYDKDF (reference sequence). The CDR3 spells CATSRDGGQASANVLTF. The CDR3 DNA is TGTGCCACCAGCAGAGATGGAGGGCAGGCCTCCGCCAACGTCCTGACTTTC. Variable domain in full (rest from reference TRBV15 and TRBJ2-6): DAMVIQNPRYQVTQFGKPVTLSCSQTLNHNVMYWYQQKSSQAPKLLFHYYDKDFNNEADTPDNFQSRRPNTSFCFLDIRSPGLGDTAMYLCATSRDGGQASANVLTFGAGSRLTVL.

The V and J genes are TRBV5-5 and TRBJ1-5; D is unresolved. Trimming took 0 bases from V and 3 from J, leaving 7 bases between them. CDR1 is SGHKS, CDR2 YYEKEE, per germline (reference sequence). CDR3 size: 14 residues. CDR3 DNA sequence: TGTGCCAGCAGCTTGGACCGGTTCAATCAGCCCCAGCATTTT. Translation: CASSLDRFNQPQHF.

This clone showed up just a few times. This chain uses TRBV7-8 with TRBJ1-1; a possible D gene is TRBD1 (5 bases). Germline V gene sequence: CDR1 SGHVS, CDR2 FQNEAQ. The CDR3 has 14 residues. V lost 6 bases and J 4 bases, leaving 15 bases between the germline ends. CDR3 loop: CASRLREEGTEAFF. The CDR3 nucleotides are TGTGCCAGCAGGCTCAGGGAGGAAGGCACTGAAGCTTTCTTT.

The chain is built from TRBV7-3 and TRBJ2-2; D is ambiguous. V was trimmed by 2 bases and J by 1 base, leaving 8 bases between them. The CDR3 runs 15 residues. Germline loops: CDR1 SGHTA, CDR2 FQGTGA. As DNA, the CDR3 is TGTGCCAGCAGCTTAGGCACTATGAACACCGGGGAGCTGTTTTTT. Translation: CASSLGTMNTGELFF.

The chain has TRBV5-1 and TRBJ1-2; perhaps TRBD1 as D (5 bases). The CDR3 is 14 amino acids. The germline V and J ends were trimmed by 0 bases and 8 bases, with 14 bases remaining between them. The germline V gene encodes CDR1 SGHRS and CDR2 YFSETQ. The CDR3 coding sequence is TGCGCCAGCAGCTTGGAGAGGGGAGGAGGAGGCTACACCTTC. It specifies CASSLERGGGGYTF.

This sequence joins TRBV14 and TRBJ2-7; D is uncertain. CDR3 length: 13 amino acids. The ends were cut back, 5 bases at V and 0 bases at J, with 8 bases in the middle. CDR1 and CDR2 (germline): SGHDN, FVKESK. CDR3 protein: CASSARGSYEQYF. The CDR3 DNA reads TGTGCCAGCAGCGCGAGAGGCTCCTACGAGCAGTACTTC. Together with reference TRBV14 and TRBJ2-7, the CDR3 gives the full variable domain: EAGVTQFPSHSVIEKGQTVTLRCDPISGHDNLYWYRRVMGKEIKFLLHFVKESKQDESGMPNNRFLAERTGGTYSTLKVQPAELEDSGVYFCASSARGSYEQYFGPGTRLTVT.

The J gene is TRBJ1-3, the V gene TRBV5-1; 9 bases line up with TRBD1. V was clipped by 2 bases and J by 3 bases; unmatched bases: 6. This CDR3 spans 16 amino acids. The germline CDR1 and CDR2 sequences are SGHRS and YFSETQ. CDR3 sequence: CASSFSTGGIGNTIYF. For the CDR3, the DNA is TGCGCCAGCAGCTTTTCGACAGGGGGAATTGGAAACACCATATATTTT.

The chain employs TRBV5-6 and TRBJ2-5; 13 bases line up with TRBD2. The CDR3 length is 17 residues. CDR1 and CDR2 (germline): SGHDT, YYEEEE. Germline trimming cut 4 bases from V and 5 bases from J; bases unmatched to any gene: 11. The CDR3 DNA reads as TGTGCCAGCAGCAGGAGCGGGACTAGCGGGGTGGGGGAGACCCAGTACTTC. It is translated as CASSRSGTSGVGETQYF. The full variable domain, rest sourced from reference TRBV5-6 and TRBJ2-5, is DAGVTQSPTHLIKTRGQQVTLRCSPKSGHDTVSWYQQALGQGPQFIFQYYEEEERQRGNFPDRFSGHQFPNYSSELNVNALLLGDSALYLCASSRSGTSGVGETQYFGPGTRLLVL.

This clone was observed once. The rearrangement uses TRBV11-2 and TRBJ2-5; TRBD2 matches at 7 bases. This CDR3 is built from 15 residues. Germline CDR1 and CDR2: SGHAT and FQNNGV. J lost 4 bases, V lost 5 bases, and 10 bases had no gene match. DNA for the CDR3: TGTGCCAGCAGCCCCCCCCACGGGAGGCGAGAGACCCAGTACTTC. It encodes CASSPPHGRRETQYF. The complete variable domain, with remaining parts taken from reference TRBV11-2 and TRBJ2-5, reads EAGVAQSPRYKIIEKRQSVAFWCNPISGHATLYWYQQILGQGPKLLIQFQNNGVVDDSQLPKDRFSAERLKGVDSTLKIQPAKLEDSAVYLCASSPPHGRRETQYFGPGTRLLVL.

V is TRBV12-5 and J is TRBJ2-2; TRBD1 agrees at 8 bases. Germline V gene data show CDR1 as LGHNT and CDR2 as FRNRAP. The V segment lost 6 bases and the J segment 8 bases; nucleotides outside the gene matches: 8. CDR3 length equals 14 residues. The CDR3: CASGRTGRSGELFF. CDR3 bases: TGTGCTAGTGGCCGGACAGGGAGGAGTGGGGAGCTGTTTTTT.

There are a few counts of this clone. This chain links TRBV6-6 with TRBJ1-5, with 9 bases identical to TRBD1. Germline V gene sequence: CDR1 MNHNY, CDR2 SVGAGI (reference sequence). The CDR3 runs 15 residues. V trimming: 6 bases; J trimming: 2 bases; junction bases outside the gene matches: 5. The CDR3 here is CASRYRGLGNQPQHF. The CDR3 DNA reads TGTGCCAGCAGGTACAGGGGGCTGGGCAATCAGCCCCAGCATTTT.

The gene calls are TRBV5-6 and TRBJ1-5, with a possible D match to TRBD1 (6 bases). The V end was cut by 3 bases, the J end by 5 bases, with 15 bases between. This CDR3 has 15 amino acids. Germline V lookup: CDR1 SGHDT, CDR2 YYEEEE. In DNA, the CDR3 is TGTGCCAGCAGCTCCCTGGACAGAAGACATCAGCCCCAGCATTTT. It yields the protein CASSSLDRRHQPQHF.

This chain joins TRBV6-5 and TRBJ2-2; the match to TRBD1 covers 7 bases. CDR1 MNHEY and CDR2 SVGAGI come from the germline V gene. This CDR3 spans 15 amino acids. Here the CDR3 DNA reads TGTGCAGTACAGGGGTTCTTCGGGACCACCGGGGAGCTGTTTTTT. Its translation: CAVQGFFGTTGELFF.

The chain recombines TRBV4-2 with TRBJ2-3, with 10 positions matching TRBD2. V shed 3 bases, J shed 2 bases, and the junction held 11 bases outside the gene matches. There are 18 residues in the CDR3. Germline values: CDR1 LGHNA, CDR2 YNFKEQ. Written as DNA, the CDR3 is TGTGCCAGCAGCCAGGTCTTAGCGGGGGGCCTGTACACAGATACGCAGTATTTT. This sequence encodes CASSQVLAGGLYTDTQYF.

V and J are TRBV23-1 and TRBJ1-1, with 10 positions matching TRBD1. TRBV23-1 is flagged as an ORF with uncertain function. V was pared by 5 bases and J by 1 base, with 4 bases of the junction left unmatched. The CDR3 sequence is 15 residues long. CDR3 nucleotide sequence: TGCGCCAGCAGTGGAGACAGGGGGCGGAACACTGAAGCTTTCTTT. Protein sequence: CASSGDRGRNTEAFF.